The 21 T cell receptor beta chains presented below share a single source sample, sequenced in a study of identical twins. TCRdb reanalysed the 5' RACE reads using MiXCR and keeps one entry per CDR3 protein. The sample lists around 1.7 million distinct CDR3 sequences, more than 30% occurring once. Sequenced sample: cord blood. These TCRs come from a newborn girl in good health.

This clonotype was observed at least ten times. The rearrangement uses TRBV6-6 and TRBJ1-2, with D maybe TRBD1 (5 bases). Trimming took off 2 bases at V and 4 bases at J, with 8 bases between the two ends. This CDR3 is 13 amino acids long. Per the germline V gene, CDR1 is MNHNY and CDR2 is SVGAGI (reference sequence). The CDR3 spells CASSYGGTYGYTF. In DNA form, the CDR3 reads TGTGCCAGCAGTTACGGAGGGACCTATGGCTACACCTTC.

With respect to this clonotype: This could be a read error, since a much larger clone is one nucleotide away. It is unclear where the CDR3 begins or ends on the DNA, so no DNA is shown, and the CDR3 is as TCRdb lists it. The J gene is TRBJ1-2, the V gene TRBV20-1; the D call TRBD1 from the table was never checked on the DNA. The CDR3 sequence runs 13 residues, both termini included. CDR1 is DFQATT and CDR2 is SNEGSKA in the germline V gene (reference sequence). The CDR3 is CSVRTGRNYGCTF.

The chain employs TRBV12-3 or TRBV12-4 and TRBJ2-7; 10 bases are shared with TRBD2. With V trimmed by 6 bases and J by 0 bases, 8 bases remained unmatched. The CDR3 length is 16 residues. CDR3: CASSHTSGVISYEQYF. The CDR3 nucleotides are TGTGCCAGCAGCCATACTAGCGGGGTTATCTCCTACGAGCAGTACTTC.

This clonotype was detected only a few times. V gene TRBV12-3 or TRBV12-4 combines with J gene TRBJ2-1, with 8 bases lining up with TRBD1. The junction had 4 bases not matched to a gene; V was cut back by 5 bases and J by 7 bases. The CDR3 length is 13 residues. The CDR3 loop reads CASSRQGMNEQFF. In DNA form, the CDR3 reads TGTGCCAGCAGTAGACAGGGGATGAATGAGCAGTTCTTC.

This clonotype has a count of ten or more. The chain recombines TRBV28 with TRBJ2-7; D call uncertain. The CDR3 is 13 residues long. Trimming took off 8 bases at V and 1 base at J, with 12 bases between the two ends. The germline gives CDR1 MDHEN, CDR2 SYDVKM. CDR3 sequence reads: CASAVEASYEQYF. CDR3 DNA sequence: TGTGCCAGCGCCGTCGAGGCGTCCTACGAGCAGTACTTC.

This clonotype turned up a few times. The rearrangement links TRBV7-9 to TRBJ2-4; D gene ambiguous. The length of the CDR3 is 10 residues. V shed 10 bases and J shed 13 bases, with 14 bases lying between them. Germline V gives CDR1 SEHNR, CDR2 FQNEAQ (reference sequence). The CDR3 region is CAIGGAKQYF. In DNA form, the CDR3 reads TGTGCCATTGGCGGTGCGAAGCAGTACTTC.

The rearrangement links TRBV20-1 to TRBJ2-3; maybe TRBD2 (5 bases). The CDR3 sequence is 14 residues long. CDR1 is DFQATT and CDR2 is SNEGSKA in the germline V gene (reference sequence). Trimming stripped 5 bases from V and 0 bases from J, with 12 bases between. The CDR3 reads CSALGLSSTDTQYF. The DNA for the CDR3 is TGCAGTGCTCTCGGACTTTCCAGCACAGATACGCAGTATTTT.

Worth noting for this clonotype: This may be a read error, as it is one base from a much larger clone. This chain joins TRBV10-3 and TRBJ2-7; the D gene is possibly TRBD2 (6 bases). CDR1 is ENHRY, CDR2 SYGVKD, per germline. The CDR3 length is 13 residues. Trimming took 7 bases from V and 7 from J, leaving 17 bases between them. CDR3 sequence: CAITASEWNEQYF. The CDR3 nucleotides read TGTGCCATCACCGCTAGCGAGTGGAATGAGCAGTACTTC.

The chain employs TRBV19 and TRBJ2-1; the D gene is possibly TRBD2 (7 bases). The CDR3 has 17 amino acids. Looked up from germline, CDR1 is LNHDA and CDR2 is SQIVND (reference sequence). V lost 3 bases, J lost 4 bases, and 19 bases lay in between. This CDR3 is CASSIRGRASQYNEQFF. DNA of the CDR3: TGTGCCAGTAGTATTAGGGGGAGGGCCTCTCAATACAATGAGCAGTTCTTC.

V and J are TRBV28 and TRBJ2-7; D possibly corresponds to TRBD1 (5 bases). V gave up 7 bases and J gave up 2 bases, with 12 bases separating them. CDR3 length equals 13 residues. The germline V gene has CDR1 MDHEN and CDR2 SYDVKM. The CDR3 loop reads CASIDSDTYEQYF. In nucleotides, the CDR3 is TGTGCCAGCATCGACAGCGATACCTACGAGCAGTACTTC.

This chain's CDR3 is CASSELGPRTGELFF. CDR3 DNA: TGTGCCAGCAGTGAATTGGGCCCTCGCACCGGGGAGCTGTTTTTT. The chain uses TRBV6-1 and TRBJ2-2, with unresolved D. From germline, CDR1 is MNHNS and CDR2 SASEGT. This CDR3 region has 15 residues. V dropped 2 bases and J dropped 4 bases, with 11 bases sitting between them.

J is TRBJ2-1 and V is TRBV12-3 or TRBV12-4; 8 bases fit TRBD2. V lost 6 bases and J lost 2; bases outside the gene matches: 12. The CDR3 runs to 17 residues. In DNA form, the CDR3 reads TGTGCCAGCAGACGAGGGCGAGCGGGGGAACCCTACAATGAGCAGTTCTTC. As protein: CASRRGRAGEPYNEQFF.

This chain connects TRBV12-5 to TRBJ2-3; TRBD2 might be the D (6 bases). V lost 3 bases and J lost 2, with 9 bases in between. Germline CDR1 reads LGHNT; CDR2 reads FRNRAP. This CDR3 is 14 amino acids long. The DNA of the CDR3 is TGTGCTAGTGGTTTCGGGGAGGTCACAGATACGCAGTATTTT. Translation gives CASGFGEVTDTQYF.

This clonotype showed up just once. The chain is built from TRBV12-5 and TRBJ2-2; D might be TRBD2 (5 bases). The V end was cut by 0 bases, the J end by 1 base, with 12 bases between. Germline CDR1 reads LGHNT; CDR2 reads FRNRAP. The CDR3 consists of 17 residues. CDR3 nucleotide sequence: TGTGCTAGTGGTTTGGTACGTGGACTTCGGAACACCGGGGAGCTGTTTTTT. It yields the protein CASGLVRGLRNTGELFF.

The sample holds a few counts of this clonotype. The chain is built from TRBV10-3 and TRBJ2-3; 7 bases line up with TRBD1. Germline CDR1 and CDR2: ENHRY and SYGVKD. V lost 4 bases and J lost 1; bases outside the gene matches: 5. The length of the CDR3 is 15 residues. The CDR3 loop is CAISAGTEGTDTQYF. CDR3 coding DNA: TGTGCCATCAGTGCCGGGACAGAGGGCACAGATACGCAGTATTTT.

The chain is built from TRBV4-1 and TRBJ2-3; D may be TRBD1 or TRBD2 (7 bases each). Trimming took 1 base from V and 2 from J, leaving 19 bases between them. Germline loops: CDR1 MGHRA, CDR2 YSYEKL. The CDR3 extends over 18 amino acids. CDR3 protein: CASSQGVGGTVPTDTQYF. DNA for the CDR3: TGCGCCAGCAGCCAAGGCGTGGGGGGGACAGTCCCCACAGATACGCAGTATTTT.

V and J are TRBV12-3 or TRBV12-4 and TRBJ2-3; D is uncertain. The CDR3 runs 14 residues. Trimming took 3 bases from V and 2 from J, leaving 9 bases between them. CDR3 residues: CASSLRLPTDTQYF. As DNA, the CDR3 is TGTGCCAGCAGTTTGAGGTTACCCACAGATACGCAGTATTTT.

As regards this clonotype: An end of the junction differs from the germline gene, which may be a read error. V and J are TRBV6-1 and TRBJ2-3, with 12 positions matching TRBD2. The germline CDR1 and CDR2 sequences are MNHNS and SASEGT. The CDR3 totals 17 residues. CDR3 coding DNA: TGTGCCAGCAGTGTCCCTCTAGCGGGGGGGACCACAGGTACGCAGTATTTT. It translates to CASSVPLAGGTTGTQYF.

The gene calls are TRBV27 and TRBJ1-4; D is ambiguous. The CDR3 covers 14 residues. V was pared by 0 bases and J by 8 bases, with 10 bases between. Germline V CDR1 and CDR2: MNHEY, SMNVEV (reference sequence). CDR3 DNA sequence: TGTGCCAGCAGTTTATCGATCTTAGAGGAAAAACTGTTTTTT. Translation: CASSLSILEEKLFF.

The chain couples TRBV20-1 to TRBJ2-5, with a possible D match to TRBD2 (6 bases). The CDR3 is 14 residues long. The V gene's germline CDR1 is DFQATT and CDR2 SNEGSKA (reference sequence). Between the trimmed V and J ends, which lost 2 bases and 5 bases, there was a span of 15 bases. The CDR3 DNA sequence: TGCAGTGCTAGACCTCGCGGGATGAGGGAGACCCAGTACTTC. Translation gives CSARPRGMRETQYF.

This clonotype was recorded once. The junction departs from the called germline gene at one end, perhaps through a read error. The V gene is TRBV20-1, the J gene TRBJ2-3; 8 nucleotides line up with TRBD2. From germline, CDR1 is DFQATT and CDR2 SNEGSKA (reference sequence). This CDR3 is 15 amino acids long. The CDR3 nucleotides read TGCAGTGCTAGGAAAGCGGGGGTTTCCACAGATAAGCAGTATTTT. This translates into CSARKAGVSTDKQYF.